The rows below give T cell receptor beta chains drawn from one sample of a study of blood T cell repertoires in COVID-19. This table comes from immunoSEQ multiplex PCR, and its TCRdb copy is limited to in-frame clones, with some not included. The sample includes about 40,000 clones, 75% to 95% of them seen just once. The sample was peripheral blood. These receptor sequences come from a woman over 75 with acute or convalescent COVID-19. Both conserved end residues are part of each CDR3. A D gene is named only where the DNA matches it firmly. Size is stated for part of the rows, as once, few or many counts, or as a class when the clone is expanded.

v_gene,d_gene,j_gene,abundance,CDR3nt,CDR3aa
TRBV6-1,NA,TRBJ1-5,NA,TGTGCCAGCAGTGAACCAGGTACACACAATCAGCCCCAGCATTTT,CASSEPGTHNQPQHF
TRBV6-5,TRBD1,TRBJ1-1,NA,TGTGCCAGCAGCCGGGACAGGGCCACTGAAGCTTTCTTT,CASSRDRATEAFF
TRBV10-1,NA,TRBJ2-3,once,TGCGCCAGCAGTGAGAACAGAGCCACAGATACGCAGTATTTT,CASSENRATDTQYF
TRBV9,NA,TRBJ2-3,NA,TGTGCCAGCAGCCGCGAGCGGGCCCCGGGAGATACGCAGTATTTT,CASSRERAPGDTQYF
TRBV18,TRBD1,TRBJ2-5,NA,TGTGCCAGCTCACCTCAGGACAGGGTAGTTGGGACCCAGTACTTC,CASSPQDRVVGTQYF
TRBV2,NA,TRBJ2-5,NA,TGTGCCAGCTCAGGACAGACCCAAGAGACCCAGTACTTC,CASSGQTQETQYF
TRBV19,NA,TRBJ1-2,NA,TGTGCCAGTAGTATTGCCGGAAGTGGGTTTCGGGATGGCTACACCTTC,CASSIAGSGFRDGYTF
TRBV5-1,NA,TRBJ2-7,once,TGCGCCAGCAGCCCCCCAGTTTATCCCTACGAGCAGTACTTC,CASSPPVYPYEQYF
TRBV5-1,TRBD1,TRBJ2-5,NA,TGCGCCAGCTCACCCGGATCTCGGACAGGGGAAGAGACCCAGTACTTC,CASSPGSRTGEETQYF
TRBV5-1,NA,TRBJ1-1,NA,TGCGCCAGCAGCTTGGGGGCCGGGGACACTGAAGCTTTCTTT,CASSLGAGDTEAFF
TRBV7-9,TRBD1,TRBJ1-2,NA,TGTGCCAGCAGCTTAGCGGGACAGGGGGCGTCTAACTATGGCTACACCTTC,CASSLAGQGASNYGYTF
TRBV7-2,TRBD1,TRBJ1-1,NA,TGTGCCAGCAGCCCCAGGACAGGGAGGAACACTGAAGCTTTCTTT,CASSPRTGRNTEAFF
TRBV2,TRBD1,TRBJ1-6,NA,TGTGCCAGCAGTGAAGAGGGACAGGCTAATTCACCCCTCCACTTT,CASSEEGQANSPLHF
TRBV7-6,TRBD2,TRBJ2-3,NA,TGTGCCAGCAGCTTAGCACCCCCAGCGGGGGGGAGCACAGATACGCAGTATTTT,CASSLAPPAGGSTDTQYF
TRBV10-2,TRBD2,TRBJ2-5,NA,TGCGCCAGCAGTAGTGTTGAGGGACTAGCGGGGGTGTACTTC,CASSSVEGLAGVYF
TRBV5-1,NA,TRBJ1-1,once,TGCGCCAGCAGCTTGGGACAGCTTTATGAAGCTTTCTTT,CASSLGQLYEAFF
TRBV24-1,NA,TRBJ1-4,NA,TGTGCCACCAGTGACCGACGGACAGCAACTAATGAAAAACTGTTTTTT,CATSDRRTATNEKLFF
TRBV2,NA,TRBJ1-2,NA,TGTGCCAGCAGTGTCCGGGACAACGGCTACACCTTC,CASSVRDNGYTF
TRBV7-6,TRBD1,TRBJ1-1,NA,TGTGCCAGCAGCCGAGGGGGCCCGAACACTGAAGCTTTCTTT,CASSRGGPNTEAFF
TRBV9,NA,TRBJ2-1,NA,TGTGCCAGCAGCGGATCGGCGTGGAACAGAGCCTACAATGAGCAGTTCTTC,CASSGSAWNRAYNEQFF
TRBV2,TRBD1,TRBJ1-4,NA,TGTGCCAGCAGGGGGGGACAGGGGAGTCATGGTAATGAAAAACTGTTTTTT,CASRGGQGSHGNEKLFF
TRBV30,TRBD2,TRBJ2-5,once,TGTGCCTGGAGTGTACAACTAGCGAGGTTGCGAGAGACCCAGTACTTC,CAWSVQLARLRETQYF
TRBV4-2,TRBD2,TRBJ2-3,NA,TGTGCCAGCAGCCAAGAGCCTAGCGGGGGCACTAGCACAGATACGCAGTATTTT,CASSQEPSGGTSTDTQYF
TRBV7-7,NA,TRBJ2-3,NA,TGTGCTAGCAGTTCCAACAGGGACAGCACAGATACGCAGTATTTT,CASSSNRDSTDTQYF
TRBV5-1,NA,TRBJ1-2,NA,TGCGCCAGCAGCTTGGGACAGCTCTATGGCTACACCTTC,CASSLGQLYGYTF
TRBV29-1,NA,TRBJ2-1,NA,TGCAGCGTTTTAGACTCCTACAATGAGCAGTTCTTC,CSVLDSYNEQFF
TRBV3-1/TRBV3-2,NA,TRBJ1-1,NA,TGTGCCAGCAGCCAACGGACAGCGAACACTGAAGCTTTCTTT,CASSQRTANTEAFF
TRBV6-6,TRBD2,TRBJ2-5,NA,TGTGCCAGCAGGGAAAGCGGGGGGGCCGGTGAGACCCAGTACTTC,CASRESGGAGETQYF
TRBV5-4,NA,TRBJ2-7,NA,TGTGCCAGCAGCCTACCCGGGCCCAGGGGGGCCGAGCAGTACTTC,CASSLPGPRGAEQYF
TRBV7-8,NA,TRBJ1-1,NA,TGTGCCAGCAGCTACCTGACAGGCTTTAGGGACACTGAAGCTTTCTTT,CASSYLTGFRDTEAFF
TRBV30,NA,TRBJ2-2,NA,TGTGCCTGGGTGGGTAGGGGGAAGGATGTTTCCGGGGAGCTGTTTTTT,CAWVGRGKDVSGELFF
TRBV11-3,TRBD1,TRBJ2-2,NA,TGTGCCAGCAGCTTCGGGACAGGGGATACCGGGGAGCTGTTTTTT,CASSFGTGDTGELFF
TRBV10-3,NA,TRBJ2-3,NA,TGTGCTAGCGGAAGCACAGATACGCAGTATTTT,CASGSTDTQYF
TRBV6-5,NA,TRBJ1-1,NA,TGTGCCAGCAGTTATACGCAGGTTAAGGGGACTGAAGCTTTCTTT,CASSYTQVKGTEAFF
TRBV19,NA,TRBJ1-3,NA,TGTGCCAGTAGTATGGGGGCAGTTGGAAACACCATATATTTT,CASSMGAVGNTIYF
TRBV2,TRBD1,TRBJ1-2,NA,TGTGCCAGCAGTGGGAGACAGGGTGTTTATGGCTACACCTTC,CASSGRQGVYGYTF
TRBV15,TRBD1,TRBJ1-1,NA,TGTGCCACCAGCCAGGGGGGACCGCAAGCTTTCTTT,CATSQGGPQAFF
TRBV10-3,NA,TRBJ1-5,NA,TGTGCCATCAGTGATAGGGGGATATATAGCAATCAGCCCCAGCATTTT,CAISDRGIYSNQPQHF
TRBV20-1,TRBD2,TRBJ2-5,once,TGCAGTGCTAGTCCGGCGGGGGGACAAGAGACCCAGTACTTC,CSASPAGGQETQYF
TRBV5-1,NA,TRBJ1-1,few,TGCGCCAGCAGCAGTCAGGGGAACACTGAAGCTTTCTTT,CASSSQGNTEAFF
TRBV6-1,NA,TRBJ1-3,NA,TGTGCCAGCAGTGAAGAACCCAGAGGTGGAAACACCATATATTTT,CASSEEPRGGNTIYF
TRBV6-5,TRBD1,TRBJ1-4,NA,TGTGCCGGAGGGACAGGGTTGAGTGAAAAACTGTTTTTT,CAGGTGLSEKLFF
TRBV12-5,NA,TRBJ1-1,NA,TGTGCTAGTGGTTTGGAAACAGGCCCGAACACTGAAGCTTTCTTT,CASGLETGPNTEAFF
TRBV9,TRBD2,TRBJ2-1,NA,TGTGCCAGCAGCGGTCTAGCGGGGGGTATGGTGGATGAGCAGTTCTTC,CASSGLAGGMVDEQFF
TRBV5-1,NA,TRBJ2-6,NA,TGCGCCAGCAGCTTGGCGGGACAAAACTCTGGGGCCAACGTCCTGACTTTC,CASSLAGQNSGANVLTF
TRBV3-1/TRBV3-2,TRBD1,TRBJ1-3,NA,TGTGCCAGCAGTACAGGGGTAACTGGAAACACCATATATTTT,CASSTGVTGNTIYF
TRBV25-1,NA,TRBJ1-2,NA,TGTGCCAGCAGTGATGATGTCCTGGACAGCTACTATGGCTACACCTTC,CASSDDVLDSYYGYTF
TRBV6-5,NA,TRBJ1-1,NA,TGTGCCAGCAGTTACGATTCAGCGGGGGCTGAAGCTTTCTTT,CASSYDSAGAEAFF
TRBV15,NA,TRBJ1-2,NA,TGTGCCACCAGCGAAAGCGTCGGCTATGGCTACACCTTC,CATSESVGYGYTF
TRBV7-2,NA,TRBJ2-3,NA,TGTGCCAGCAGCTTAGAGGGGGGGCCGGATACGCAGTATTTT,CASSLEGGPDTQYF
TRBV7-8,NA,TRBJ1-2,NA,TGTGCCAGCAGCCCCCAAGACTCGTTTGGCGGCTACACCTTC,CASSPQDSFGGYTF
TRBV9,NA,TRBJ2-2,NA,TGTGCCAGCAGCGTGGGCAGCTATAACACCGGGGAGCTGTTTTTT,CASSVGSYNTGELFF
TRBV9,TRBD2,TRBJ2-5,NA,TGTGCCAGCAGCCCCCAAGCGGGGGGAGTCTCCTACCAAGAGACCCAGTACTTC,CASSPQAGGVSYQETQYF
TRBV2,NA,TRBJ1-2,NA,TGTGCCAGCAGTGAACCTCGGCAGCAGCGGTATGGCTACACCTTC,CASSEPRQQRYGYTF
TRBV3-1/TRBV3-2,TRBD2,TRBJ2-1,NA,TGTGCCAGCAGTCCCCCCACCGGGACTAGCGGGGCAAATGAGCAGTTCTTC,CASSPPTGTSGANEQFF